These T cell receptor beta chains were read from a single sample in a study of blood T cells in healthy people across ages. TCRdb itself ran the 5' RACE reads through MiXCR, one entry per CDR3 protein. The data show hundreds of thousands of distinct CDR3 sequences, under 70% seen once. Material: blood. The receptors originated from a man aged 55 to 70 in good health. CDR3s include the opening cysteine and the closing phenylalanine or tryptophan. The D gene is left open where the match is weak. Clone size is given for some rows only: seen once, a few or many times, or a class if the clone is expanded.

>TRBJ2-3|.|TRBV11-2|TRBD1
TGTGCCAGCAGCTCCGAGGACAGGGATCTCACAGATACGCAGTATTTT
CASSSEDRDLTDTQYF
>TRBJ2-3|.|TRBV11-1|TRBD2
TGTGCCAGCAGCTCATCGGGGGGACCCGGGGATACGCAGTATTTT
CASSSSGGPGDTQYF
>TRBJ1-2|.|TRBV20-1|.
TGCAGTGCTCGGGCTCTCTATGGCTACACCTTC
CSARALYGYTF
>TRBJ2-7|.|TRBV6-4|TRBD1
TGTGCCAGCAGTGCTGTGACAGGGGGCGAGCAGTACTTC
CASSAVTGGEQYF
>TRBJ2-7|few|TRBV11-2|.
TGTGCCAGCAGCTTAGAACCGGGCACCGCCTACGAGCAGTACTTC
CASSLEPGTAYEQYF
>TRBJ1-4|.|TRBV29-1|.
TGCAGCGTTGGGGAGACGGACAATGAAAAACTGTTTTTT
CSVGETDNEKLFF
>TRBJ2-1|once|TRBV6-2/TRBV6-3|.
TGTGCCAGCAGTTACTCTCACAGGGTCAATGAGCAGTTCTTC
CASSYSHRVNEQFF
>TRBJ2-3|.|TRBV12-3/TRBV12-4|.
TGTGCCAGCAGACTGACTGTCTATACGCAGTATTTT
CASRLTVYTQYF
>TRBJ2-5|.|TRBV11-2|TRBD2
TGTGCCAGCAGCTTTAGCGGGGGGGTTTCCTACAATGAGCAGTACTTC
CASSFSGGVSYNEQYF
>TRBJ2-1|.|TRBV3-1|TRBD2
TGTGCCAGCAGCCTTCAACCGGGACTAGCGGGGGGTGAGCAGTTCTTC
CASSLQPGLAGGEQFF
>TRBJ1-4|.|TRBV10-3|.
TGTGCCATCAGTGACGAGGATGAAAAACTGTTTTTT
CAISDEDEKLFF
>TRBJ2-3|few|TRBV2|TRBD2
TGTGCCAGCGCGGGGGGGGGCACAGATACGCAGTATTTT
CASAGGGTDTQYF
>TRBJ2-3|.|TRBV29-1|.
TGCAGCGTCCCAGCGGAGAACACAGATACGCAGTATTTT
CSVPAENTDTQYF
>TRBJ1-1|.|TRBV29-1|.
TGCAGCGTCTCCTTTCAGGTCATGAACACTGAAGCTTTCTTT
CSVSFQVMNTEAFF
>TRBJ1-2|few|TRBV25-1|.
TGTGCCAGCAGTGAAGGGGACAACTATGGCTACACCTTC
CASSEGDNYGYTF
>TRBJ2-1|.|TRBV12-3/TRBV12-4|.
TGTGCCAGCAGTGGGCGGGCCTACGCGGATGAGCAGTTCTTC
CASSGRAYADEQFF
>TRBJ2-7|.|TRBV4-1|.
TGCGCCAGCAGCCAGGAAGACCTGTCGGGGTACGAGCAGTACTTC
CASSQEDLSGYEQYF
>TRBJ2-5|many|TRBV11-2|.
TGTGCCAGCAGCGTTGACAGGTTCCAAGAGACCCAGTACTTC
CASSVDRFQETQYF
>TRBJ2-5|few|TRBV20-1|TRBD2
TGCAGTGCTCATAGTCCAGCGGGGGGCCAAGAGACCCAGTACTTC
CSAHSPAGGQETQYF
>TRBJ1-1|.|TRBV7-6|.
TGTGTCAGCAGCCCTAGACGATGGGGGACACCGAACACTGAAGCTTTCTTT
CVSSPRRWGTPNTEAFF